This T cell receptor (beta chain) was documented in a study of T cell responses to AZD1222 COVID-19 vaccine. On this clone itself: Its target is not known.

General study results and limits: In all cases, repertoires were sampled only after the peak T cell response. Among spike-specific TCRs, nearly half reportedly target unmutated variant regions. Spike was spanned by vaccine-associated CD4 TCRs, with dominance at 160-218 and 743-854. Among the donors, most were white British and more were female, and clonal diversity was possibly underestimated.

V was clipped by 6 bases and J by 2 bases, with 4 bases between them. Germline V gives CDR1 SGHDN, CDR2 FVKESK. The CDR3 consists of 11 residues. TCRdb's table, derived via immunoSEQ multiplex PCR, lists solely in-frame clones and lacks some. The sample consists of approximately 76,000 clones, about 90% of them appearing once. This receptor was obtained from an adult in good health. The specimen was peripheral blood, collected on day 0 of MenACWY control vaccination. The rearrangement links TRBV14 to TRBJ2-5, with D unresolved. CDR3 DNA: TGTGCCAGCAGTCGTCAAGAGACCCAGTACTTC. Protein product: CASSRQETQYF.